One and the same sample provided the 26 T cell receptor beta chains below, sequenced in a study of PD-1 blockade in classical Hodgkin lymphoma. There was relapse after autologous stem cell transplantation in every patient, and there was variation in brentuximab vedotin exposure. Negative selection with magnets was how CD8+ T cells were isolated from the thawed PBMCs. The method was immunoSEQ multiplex PCR; TCRdb's version includes in-frame clones alone and lacks a portion of them. The sample gives about 12,000 clones, 70% to 85% of which show up once; around 22% is in the top ten. This sample comprised CD8+ T cells from blood, obtained at baseline. These receptors were obtained from a human donor with classical Hodgkin lymphoma.

The chain uses TRBV27 and TRBJ2-7; no definite D call. The CDR3 length is 13 residues. CDR1 is MNHEY and CDR2 is SMNVEV in the germline V gene (reference sequence). V was pared by 6 bases and J by 2 bases, with 11 bases between. The CDR3 sequence: CASSPRATYEQYF. The CDR3 nucleotides are TGTGCCAGCAGCCCCCGTGCGACCTACGAGCAGTACTTC.

This clone has more than one count but fewer than ten. This rearrangement joins TRBV7-9 to TRBJ1-2; D uncertain. Trimming stripped 1 base from V and 4 bases from J, with 4 bases between. The germline gives CDR1 SEHNR, CDR2 FQNEAQ (reference sequence). The CDR3 totals 12 residues. DNA for the CDR3: TGTGCCAGCAGCTTAGGATCCTATGGCTACACCTTC. Protein sequence: CASSLGSYGYTF.

The V gene is TRBV6-5, the J gene TRBJ2-7; TRBD2 matches 11 bases. The CDR3 length is 15 residues. Per the germline V gene, CDR1 is MNHEY and CDR2 is SVGAGI. The V and J ends lost 0 bases and 3 bases, in that order; junction bases with no gene match: 1. CDR3: CASSYSLAGGYEQYF. The CDR3 DNA sequence: TGTGCCAGCAGTTACTCGCTAGCGGGGGGCTACGAGCAGTACTTC.

The chain joins TRBV5-4 to TRBJ2-4; 7 nucleotides agree with TRBD2. Germline V gene data show CDR1 as SGHNT and CDR2 as YYREEE (reference sequence). There are 14 residues in the CDR3. V lost 0 bases and J lost 5; bases outside the gene matches: 2. The chain's CDR3 is CASSLVAGENIQYF. For the CDR3, the DNA is TGTGCCAGCAGCTTGGTGGCGGGGGAAAACATTCAGTACTTC.

CDR3 protein: CASSFLGGDSYNEQFF. The CDR3 DNA reads TGTGCCAGCAGTTTCCTGGGGGGGGACTCCTACAATGAGCAGTTCTTC. The gene calls are TRBV27 and TRBJ2-1, with TRBD2 identical over 7 bases. V shed 3 bases, J shed 0 bases, and the junction held 5 bases outside the gene matches. The CDR3 consists of 16 residues. CDR1 and CDR2 (germline): MNHEY, SMNVEV (reference sequence).

The table lists this clone with a few counts. The V call is TRBV19, the J call TRBJ1-2; the match to TRBD1 covers 8 bases. The CDR3 runs 14 residues. Per the germline V gene, CDR1 is LNHDA and CDR2 is SQIVND (reference sequence). V lost 8 bases to trimming and J lost 5 bases; unmatched junction nucleotides: 10. CDR3 protein: CASPQTGEEYGYTF. The CDR3 nucleotides are TGTGCCAGTCCCCAGACAGGGGAGGAGTATGGCTACACCTTC.

This chain uses TRBV9 with TRBJ2-7; no clear D. The CDR3 runs to 13 residues. Trimming left V 0 bases short and J 0 bases short, with 4 bases between. The germline CDR1 and CDR2 sequences are SGDLS and YYNGEE. The CDR3, as DNA: TGTGCCAGCAGCGTAGCTGTCTCCTACGAGCAGTACTTC. It encodes CASSVAVSYEQYF.

This chain connects TRBV7-6 to TRBJ1-1; TRBD1 is a possible D gene (6 bases). This CDR3 comprises 11 residues. V gave up 6 bases and J gave up 8 bases, with 10 bases separating them. Germline assignment: CDR1 SGHVS and CDR2 FNYEAQ. The chain's CDR3 is CASSSGQEAFF. The DNA of the CDR3 is TGTGCCAGCAGTTCAGGACAGGAAGCTTTCTTT.

The genes are TRBV7-9 and TRBJ2-2; TRBD2 matches 7 bases. Trimming took 5 bases from V and 0 from J; bases not matched to a gene: 6. This CDR3 region has 16 residues. Germline CDR1 and CDR2: SEHNR and FQNEAQ (reference sequence). The CDR3 protein is CASSRDYTANTGELFF. CDR3 nucleotide sequence: TGTGCCAGCAGCCGGGACTACACCGCGAACACCGGGGAGCTGTTTTTT.

The chain is built from TRBV11-3 and TRBJ2-3, with TRBD2 identical over 14 bases. Germline assignment: CDR1 SGHNT and CDR2 YENEEA. The ends lost 4 bases at V and 6 bases at J; junction bases unmatched: 3. CDR3 length equals 15 residues. The CDR3 coding sequence is TGTGCCAGCAGCTCAGGGACTAGCGGGGGTGATACGCAGTATTTT. This translates into CASSSGTSGGDTQYF. The variable domain in full, with the rest retrieved from reference TRBV11-3 and TRBJ2-3, is EAGVVQSPRYKIIEKKQPVAFWCNPISGHNTLYWYLQNLGQGPELLIRYENEEAVDDSQLPKDRFSAERLKGVDSTLKIQPAELGDSAVYLCASSSGTSGGDTQYFGPGTRLTVL.

The rearrangement links TRBV7-2 to TRBJ1-3; D not resolved. The V end lost 1 base, the J end lost 2 bases, and 9 bases lay between the germline ends. The germline V gene encodes CDR1 SGHTA and CDR2 FQGNSA. The CDR3 spans 15 residues. The chain's CDR3 is CASSLVAEAGNTIYF. In DNA, the CDR3 is TGTGCCAGCAGCTTAGTTGCGGAGGCTGGAAACACCATATATTTT.

The chain couples TRBV6-5 to TRBJ1-1; D unclear. In germline, CDR1 is MNHEY, CDR2 SVGAGI. The V end was cut by 5 bases, the J end by 0 bases, with 7 bases between. The CDR3 length is 13 residues. The CDR3: CASSRRLNTEAFF. For the CDR3, the DNA is TGTGCCAGCAGTCGCCGGTTGAACACTGAAGCTTTCTTT.

In its sample, this clone was seen a few times. A read error may account for a junction end that differs from germline. The chain joins TRBV2 to TRBJ1-5, with D tentatively TRBD1 (5 bases). CDR1 and CDR2 from the germline V gene are SNHLY and FYNNEI. The CDR3 contains 13 residues. CDR3 DNA sequence: TGTGCCAGCAGCGAAGGGGTTGTTCAGCCCCAGCATTTT. Its translation is CASSEGVVQPQHF.

This clone is labeled medium-sized. This sequence joins TRBV5-6 and TRBJ2-7; either TRBD1 or TRBD2 may fit D (6 bases each). The germline V gene encodes CDR1 SGHDT and CDR2 YYEEEE. V lost 2 bases and J lost 4, with 16 bases in between. This CDR3 region has 15 residues. The CDR3 DNA is TGTGCCAGCAGCTTTGACGGGGGCGACCGTTACGAGCAGTACTTC. Protein: CASSFDGGDRYEQYF.

This clone has just one count. The chain is built from TRBV2 and TRBJ1-6, with TRBD1 identical over 8 bases. The CDR3 is made up of 18 amino acids. V was pared by 11 bases and J by 3 bases, with 18 bases of the junction left unmatched. From germline, CDR1 is SNHLY and CDR2 FYNNEI. CDR3 protein: CARQISTGVVDYNSPLHF. CDR3 bases: TGTGCCCGTCAAATCTCGACAGGGGTGGTTGACTATAATTCACCCCTCCACTTT.

The J gene is TRBJ1-1, the V gene TRBV30, with TRBD1 as a possible D gene (5 bases). Trimming stripped 4 bases from V and 6 bases from J, with 18 bases between. Per germline, CDR1 GTSNPN and CDR2 SVGIG (reference sequence). The CDR3 loop spans 14 amino acids. CDR3 sequence: CAWTLGGFNPEAFF. In nucleotides, the CDR3 is TGTGCCTGGACTCTGGGGGGGTTTAACCCTGAAGCTTTCTTT.

The V call is TRBV29-1, the J call TRBJ2-6; perhaps TRBD2 as D (5 bases). The V and J ends lost 1 base and 4 bases respectively, with 17 bases between them. This CDR3 is built from 17 residues. Germline V CDR1 and CDR2: SQVTM, ANQGSEA. For the CDR3, the DNA is TGCAGCGTTGAAGGCCGAGAGGGATGGGCGGGGGCCAACGTCCTGACTTTC. Translation gives CSVEGREGWAGANVLTF.

This clone appeared once. The chain links TRBV19 to TRBJ1-3; the match to TRBD1 covers 11 bases. There are 14 residues in the CDR3. V dropped 10 bases and J dropped 2; count of bases not matched to a gene: 4. Per the germline V gene, CDR1 is LNHDA and CDR2 is SQIVND (reference sequence). Written as DNA, the CDR3 is TGTGCCACAGGACAGGGGGCTGCTGGAAACACCATATATTTT. It specifies CATGQGAAGNTIYF.

This clone appeared once. The V and J genes are TRBV19 and TRBJ1-1; D is ambiguous. Germline V gene sequence: CDR1 LNHDA, CDR2 SQIVND (reference sequence). With 5 bases removed from V and 4 bases from J, the gap between germline ends came to 14 bases. This CDR3 spans 14 amino acids. The CDR3 coding sequence is TGTGCCAGTAGTCCTGGTACGTGGGGCACTGAAGCTTTCTTT. The encoded protein is CASSPGTWGTEAFF.

V gene TRBV9 combines with J gene TRBJ2-5; 7 nucleotides align to TRBD2. Germline V gene data show CDR1 as SGDLS and CDR2 as YYNGEE. The CDR3 is 15 residues long. The V segment lost 0 bases and the J segment 2 bases; nucleotides outside the gene matches: 4. The CDR3 DNA is TGTGCCAGCAGCGTAGACGGGGGGATACAAGAGACCCAGTACTTC. Its protein product is CASSVDGGIQETQYF.

CDR3 in amino acids: CAWKMGAGELFF. The CDR3 DNA is TGTGCCTGGAAAATGGGGGCCGGGGAGCTGTTTTTT. The chain has TRBV30 and TRBJ2-2; D possibly uses TRBD1 or TRBD2 (5 bases each). Looked up from germline, CDR1 is GTSNPN and CDR2 is SVGIG (reference sequence). The CDR3 has 12 residues. Deletions cut 4 bases from V and 6 bases from J, with 9 bases between. Variable domain in full (rest from reference TRBV30 and TRBJ2-2): SQTIHQWPATLVQPVGSPLSLECTVEGTSNPNLYWYRQAAGRGLQLLFYSVGIGQISSEVPQNLSASRPQDRQFILSSKKLLLSDSGFYLCAWKMGAGELFFGEGSRLTVL.

V and J are TRBV19 and TRBJ2-7; no clear D. Germline CDR1 LNHDA, CDR2 SQIVND (reference sequence). V was cut by 6 bases and J by 1 base, with 10 bases left in between. The CDR3 contains 13 residues. The chain's CDR3 is CASSRDISYEQYF. CDR3 coding DNA: TGTGCCAGTAGCCGAGACATTTCCTACGAGCAGTACTTC.

The chain employs TRBV19 and TRBJ1-2, with 8 bases lining up with TRBD1. This CDR3 has 16 amino acids. V trimming: 3 bases; J trimming: 5 bases; junction bases outside the gene matches: 11. The germline V gene encodes CDR1 LNHDA and CDR2 SQIVND (reference sequence). The CDR3 DNA sequence: TGTGCCAGTAGTATGAAGGGACAGGCCGAATCTTATGGCTACACCTTC. It codes for CASSMKGQAESYGYTF.

This chain links TRBV6-5 with TRBJ2-5, with D tentatively TRBD2 (7 bases). V was shortened by 6 bases and J by 4 bases, with 15 bases between the two germline ends. Germline CDR1 and CDR2: MNHEY and SVGAGI. CDR3 length: 14 amino acids. The CDR3 DNA reads as TGTGCCAGCAGACTCCACCGGGGGGCAGAGACCCAGTACTTC. It specifies CASRLHRGAETQYF.

The chain carries TRBV10-3 and TRBJ1-2; D uncertain. The CDR3 extends over 14 amino acids. Germline CDR1 reads ENHRY; CDR2 reads SYGVKD. The V gene lost 10 bases and the J gene lost 2 bases, with 17 bases spanning the gap. CDR3 loop: CASKPIGRNYGYTF. The CDR3 nucleotides are TGTGCCAGTAAACCGATTGGGAGGAACTATGGCTACACCTTC.

The table lists this clone with a count of one. J is TRBJ2-1 and V is TRBV13; 10 nucleotides match TRBD2. Trimming at V came to 8 bases and at J to 9 bases, leaving 10 bases not matched to a gene. The CDR3 is made up of 14 amino acids. CDR1 and CDR2 (germline): PRHDT, FYEKMQ (reference sequence). CDR3 in amino acids: CASDERGGIVEQFF. For the CDR3, the DNA is TGTGCCAGCGATGAGCGGGGGGGCATCGTTGAGCAGTTCTTC.